A single sample gave rise to the 20 T cell receptor beta chains below, sequenced in a study of long-term antiretroviral therapy in people with HIV. Version v3.0 of the immunoSEQ assay ran at survey level. Libraries were prepared by immunoSEQ multiplex PCR; TCRdb keeps only in-frame clonotypes and omits some of them. The sample holds some 16,000 clones, roughly 80% seen once. The source material was unsorted PBMCs, sampled around 2.2 years before starting antiretroviral therapy. Receptors were obtained from a man aged 25 to 40 with HIV.

The chain recombines TRBV7-8 with TRBJ2-2; 7 bases are a match to TRBD1. The germline V gene encodes CDR1 SGHVS and CDR2 FQNEAQ. Germline trimming cut 5 bases from V and 4 bases from J; bases unmatched to any gene: 4. The CDR3 contains 14 residues. The CDR3 DNA reads as TGTGCCAGCAGCCCTACAGGGGCCACCGGGGAGCTGTTTTTT. Protein product: CASSPTGATGELFF. Filled out from reference TRBV7-8 and TRBJ2-2, the complete variable domain reads GAGVSQSPRYKVAKRGQDVALRCDPISGHVSLFWYQQALGQGPEFLTYFQNEAQLDKSGLPSDRFFAERPEGSVSTLKIQRTQQEDSAVYLCASSPTGATGELFFGEGSRLTVL.

The chain links TRBV11-3 to TRBJ2-1; 9 positions agree with TRBD2. Germline lookup yields CDR1 SGHNT and CDR2 YENEEA. This CDR3 region has 15 residues. The trim removed 6 bases at V and 5 bases at J, leaving 8 bases unmatched. The DNA for the CDR3 is TGTGCCAGCAGTCCTATAGCGGGAGCCAACAATGAGCAGTTCTTC. Protein product: CASSPIAGANNEQFF.

The count of this clone is one. V gene TRBV5-8 combines with J gene TRBJ1-2; D unresolved. Per germline, CDR1 SGHTS and CDR2 YDEGEE. The ends were cut back, 1 base at V and 8 bases at J, with 6 bases in the middle. This CDR3 has 11 amino acids. For the CDR3, the DNA is TGTGCCAGCAGCTTGACTGGGGGCTACACCTTC. Amino acids: CASSLTGGYTF. The full variable domain, rest sourced from reference TRBV5-8 and TRBJ1-2, is EAGVTQSPTHLIKTRGQQATLRCSPISGHTSVYWYQQALGLGLQFLLWYDEGEERNRGNFPPRFSGRQFPNYSSELNVNALELEDSALYLCASSLTGGYTFGSGTRLTVV.

This chain links TRBV18 with TRBJ2-1; 7 bases line up with TRBD2. Trimming removed 3 bases from V and 3 bases from J; junction bases left unmatched: 2. Germline loops: CDR1 KGHSH, CDR2 LQKENI. The CDR3 has 14 amino acids. CDR3 DNA: TGTGCCAGCTCACCTCTAGCGGACTACAATGAGCAGTTCTTC. The encoded protein is CASSPLADYNEQFF.

The genes are TRBV28 and TRBJ2-1; tentative D call: TRBD1 (6 bases). Germline CDR1 MDHEN, CDR2 SYDVKM. Between the trimmed V and J ends, which lost 5 bases and 2 bases, there was a span of 13 bases. CDR3 length: 15 residues. The CDR3: CASSPGTLTYNEQFF. CDR3 coding DNA: TGTGCCAGCAGTCCTGGGACATTAACCTACAATGAGCAGTTCTTC.

Details on this clone: It is likely a read error: a sequence one base away is far more abundant. The chain recombines TRBV6-5 with TRBJ2-7; 9 bases agree with TRBD2. The germline CDR1 and CDR2 sequences are MNHEY and SVGAGI. The CDR3 contains 15 residues. Trimming cost V 6 bases and J 1 base; bases outside gene matches: 7. CDR3 sequence reads: CASSFSGGPSYEQYF. The CDR3 DNA is TGTGCCAGCAGCTTTAGCGGGGGCCCATCCTACGAGCAGTACTTC.

V usage is TRBV11-2 and J usage is TRBJ1-4, with D uncertain. V dropped 3 bases and J dropped 8 bases, with 16 bases sitting between them. Germline CDR1 and CDR2: SGHAT and FQNNGV. The length of the CDR3 is 15 residues. The CDR3 protein is CASSFTGERSEKLFF. The CDR3 DNA reads TGTGCCAGCAGCTTCACCGGGGAGCGGAGCGAAAAACTGTTTTTT.

This clone is labeled as medium-sized. The CDR3 protein is CASSWDQETQYF. CDR3 bases: TGTGCCAGCAGTTGGGACCAAGAGACCCAGTACTTC. The chain combines TRBV2 with TRBJ2-5; no clear D. V lost 5 bases and J 0 bases, leaving 4 bases between the germline ends. The CDR3 has 12 amino acids. In germline, CDR1 is SNHLY, CDR2 FYNNEI.

This clone was observed a handful of times. The chain uses TRBV5-4 and TRBJ1-5, with D tentatively TRBD1 (5 bases). CDR1 and CDR2 from the germline V gene are SGHNT and YYREEE (reference sequence). Trimming shortened V by 4 bases and J by 0 bases, and 11 bases separated the two germline ends. The CDR3 extends over 15 amino acids. CDR3 protein: CASSLGGISNQPQHF. The CDR3, as DNA: TGTGCCAGCAGCCTCGGGGGAATTAGCAATCAGCCCCAGCATTTT.

This chain uses TRBV7-9 with TRBJ2-7; a weak D match, TRBD2 (6 bases). The V end was cut by 1 base, the J end by 0 bases, with 10 bases between. This CDR3 contains 15 residues. The V gene's germline CDR1 is SEHNR and CDR2 FQNEAQ (reference sequence). The chain's CDR3 is CASSLGGVLSYEQYF. In nucleotides, the CDR3 is TGTGCCAGCAGCTTAGGCGGGGTCCTCTCCTACGAGCAGTACTTC.

The CDR3 region has the DNA TGTGCCAGGCGGTGGGACCCCGATACGCAGTATTTT. It yields the protein CARRWDPDTQYF. The chain recombines TRBV5-3 with TRBJ2-3; the D call may be TRBD1 or TRBD2 (5 bases each). TRBV5-3 counts as an open reading frame of uncertain function. This CDR3 is built from 12 residues. Trimming shortened V by 8 bases and J by 6 bases, and 13 bases separated the two germline ends.

This chain links TRBV9 with TRBJ2-1; unclear D gene. Per germline, CDR1 SGDLS and CDR2 YYNGEE. There are 11 residues in the CDR3. V was shortened by 5 bases and J by 9 bases, with 9 bases between the two germline ends. CDR3 DNA: TGTGCCAGCAGTATGAGTGGTGAGCAGTTCTTC. The encoded protein is CASSMSGEQFF.

This clone was detected once. This rearrangement joins TRBV19 to TRBJ1-2; D ambiguous. Germline CDR1 reads LNHDA; CDR2 reads SQIVND (reference sequence). Trimming shortened V by 5 bases and J by 1 base, and 11 bases separated the two germline ends. CDR3 length: 14 residues. The CDR3 loop is CASSHLEHNYGYTF. The DNA for the CDR3 is TGTGCCAGTAGTCATCTCGAGCATAACTATGGCTACACCTTC.

The chain links TRBV7-9 to TRBJ2-1; D might be TRBD2 (5 bases). This CDR3 has 17 amino acids. Trimming shortened V by 5 bases and J by 2 bases, and 19 bases separated the two germline ends. Germline V gene data show CDR1 as SEHNR and CDR2 as FQNEAQ (reference sequence). CDR3 sequence (DNA): TGTGCCAGCAGCCCGGTGAACGTCAGCGGCACCTACAATGAGCAGTTCTTC. Translated: CASSPVNVSGTYNEQFF.

CDR3 sequence reads: CASSPSGQGAFF. For the CDR3, the DNA is TGTGCCAGCAGCCCTTCAGGACAGGGAGCTTTCTTT. The chain carries TRBV9 and TRBJ1-1; 8 positions match TRBD1. After removal of 4 bases from V and 10 bases from J, the junction contained 6 bases not matched to a gene. This CDR3 region has 12 residues. From germline, CDR1 is SGDLS and CDR2 YYNGEE.

The V and J genes are TRBV5-1 and TRBJ1-1; TRBD1 might be the D (6 bases). Germline V gives CDR1 SGHRS, CDR2 YFSETQ. The CDR3 is 16 amino acids. With 0 bases removed from V and 1 base from J, the gap between germline ends came to 13 bases. CDR3 nucleotide sequence: TGCGCCAGCAGCTTGGTTGCAGGGGCCTCGAACACTGAAGCTTTCTTT. Its translation: CASSLVAGASNTEAFF.

The chain joins TRBV11-1 to TRBJ1-1, with 8 bases matching TRBD1. V lost 5 bases, J lost 1 base, and 6 bases stayed unmatched. CDR3 length: 15 amino acids. Germline V CDR1 and CDR2: SGHAT, FQDESV (reference sequence). The CDR3 nucleotides read TGTGCCAGCAGCGAACCCGGGACAGGGAACACTGAAGCTTTCTTT. This codes for CASSEPGTGNTEAFF.

This rearrangement joins TRBV18 to TRBJ2-7, with 9 bases fitting TRBD2. The trim removed 6 bases at V and 2 bases at J, leaving 8 bases unmatched. CDR1 and CDR2 (germline): KGHSH, LQKENI. CDR3 size: 15 residues. This CDR3 reads CASSHTSGRTYEQYF. The CDR3 DNA is TGTGCCAGCTCCCATACTAGCGGGCGAACCTACGAGCAGTACTTC.

This clone was detected a few times. The chain couples TRBV7-2 to TRBJ2-1; D gene unclear. Between the trimmed V and J ends, which lost 7 bases and 4 bases, there was a span of 11 bases. CDR1 is SGHTA, CDR2 FQGNSA, per germline. The CDR3 is 13 residues long. CDR3 residues: CASTLYGYNEQFF. In DNA form, the CDR3 reads TGTGCCAGCACCTTGTACGGATACAATGAGCAGTTCTTC.

V gene TRBV5-1 combines with J gene TRBJ2-7; D might be TRBD1 (6 bases). The length of the CDR3 is 12 residues. Trimming took off 4 bases at V and 5 bases at J, with 10 bases between the two ends. Germline CDR1 and CDR2: SGHRS and YFSETQ. The CDR3 DNA reads TGCGCCAGCAGCCGGGACAAAAACGAGCAGTACTTC. Translating it yields CASSRDKNEQYF.